Here is one TCR beta chain with its context. Its matching antigen is unknown. This sample is part of a study of blood T cells in healthy people across ages. General study results and limits: Using unsorted PBMCs precluded a conclusive naive versus antigen-experienced comparison.

A J-beta primer mix and a sample-barcoded 5' primer were used in a second PCR of roughly 6 to 12 cycles. TCRdb re-analysed the 5' RACE reads in MiXCR, keeping a single row per CDR3 protein. In the table there are some 860,000 distinct CDR3 sequences, about 61% of which are singletons. Samples each had at least 6 micrograms of total RNA extracted. The sequenced sample was blood. The TCR was taken from a middle-aged man in good health.

The CDR3 is CASSPRVLETQYF. In nucleotides, the CDR3 is TGTGCCAGCAGCCCCAGGGTGTTAGAGACCCAGTACTTC. The chain couples TRBV12-3 or TRBV12-4 to TRBJ2-7; D may be TRBD1 (5 bases). Gene TRBJ2-5 matches the end of the DNA better, so the J call may be wrong. CDR3 size: 13 residues.